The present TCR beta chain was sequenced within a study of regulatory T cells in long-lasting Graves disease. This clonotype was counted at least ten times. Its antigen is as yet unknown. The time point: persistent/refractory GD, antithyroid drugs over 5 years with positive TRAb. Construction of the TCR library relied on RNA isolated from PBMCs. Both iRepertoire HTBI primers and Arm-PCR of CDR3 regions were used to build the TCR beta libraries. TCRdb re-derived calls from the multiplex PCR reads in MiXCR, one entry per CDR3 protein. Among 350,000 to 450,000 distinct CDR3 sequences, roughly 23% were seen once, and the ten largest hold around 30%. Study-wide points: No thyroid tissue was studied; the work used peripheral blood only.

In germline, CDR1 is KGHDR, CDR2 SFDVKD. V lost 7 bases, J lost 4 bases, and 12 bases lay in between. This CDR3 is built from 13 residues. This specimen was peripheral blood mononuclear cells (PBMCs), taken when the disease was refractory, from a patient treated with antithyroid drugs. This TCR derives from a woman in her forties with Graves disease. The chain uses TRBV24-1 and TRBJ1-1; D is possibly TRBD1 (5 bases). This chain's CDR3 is CATSGAGGTEAFF. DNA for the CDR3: TGTGCCACCAGCGGGGCGGGAGGCACTGAAGCTTTCTTT.